This T cell receptor beta chain originates from a study of T cells in Graves' hyperthyroidism and ophthalmopathy. This clonotype has more than one count but fewer than ten. The germline V gene encodes CDR1 GTSNPN and CDR2 SVGIG (reference sequence). The V gene lost 3 bases and the J gene lost 5 bases, with 14 bases spanning the gap. This CDR3 has 15 residues. What was amplified from RNA transcripts were TCR beta CDR3 regions. Primed by the HTBI set, a first-round RT-PCR was run on the TCR CDR3. Using its own MiXCR run on the multiplex PCR reads, TCRdb lists one record per CDR3 protein. The sample records more than 600,000 distinct CDR3 sequences, about 17% being singletons.

The sequenced sample was blood. V usage is TRBV30 and J usage is TRBJ1-6, with TRBD1 as a possible D gene (5 bases). The TCR sequence derives from a man aged 18 to 35 with Graves' hyperthyroidism. The CDR3 DNA is TGTGCCTGGAGCCGCGACAGAGCTGATAATTCACCCCTCCACTTT. It yields the protein CAWSRDRADNSPLHF.